This T cell receptor (beta chain) was found in a study of T cell changes during pregnancy in multiple sclerosis. Clones were read by immunoSEQ multiplex PCR, and TCRdb kept only the in-frame ones, dropping some. This table holds about 100,000 clones, approximately 92% found once. Trimming removed 4 bases from V and 5 bases from J, with 14 bases in between. The germline CDR1 and CDR2 sequences are MDHEN and SYDVKM. CDR3 size: 14 residues. Material: peripheral blood, obtained in the first trimester of pregnancy. The TCR comes from a female donor with multiple sclerosis, enrolled in a pregnancy study. The chain recombines TRBV28 with TRBJ1-1; possible D gene TRBD1, 5 bases. The DNA of the CDR3 is TGTGCCAGCAGTTCCCCCGGGGCGGGGACTGAAGCTTTCTTT. This gives the protein CASSSPGAGTEAFF.